This T cell receptor beta chain is from a study of T-cell reconstitution after alpha-beta-depleted transplantation in children. The study's findings and limits: Recipient T cells and thymic progenitors that survived were the source of the high TCRbeta diversity seen at day 60 in some patients. The authors attributed T-cell counts and diversity one year after transplant mostly to newly produced T cells. Expanded clones from the graft, numbering several hundred, reportedly supplied alpha-beta T cells about two months after transplant.

During its preparation, the TCRbeta library received unique molecular identifiers. A single record per CDR3 protein comes from TCRdb applying MiXCR to the PCR reads. The sample contains 750,000 to 950,000 distinct CDR3 sequences, roughly 16% of which appear only once. A remark on this clonotype: What it binds is not known.

This TCR was recovered from a male patient younger than 18 who had a stem cell transplant for acute lymphoblastic leukemia, so the T cells may come from the graft donor. Sequencing was performed on PBMCs, mostly from graft donor cells, taken 360 days after TCRalphabeta/CD19-depleted stem cell transplant.

CDR3 sequence: CASSLAAYEYEQYF. Written as DNA, the CDR3 is TGTGCCAGCAGTTTAGCGGCCTACGAATACGAGCAGTACTTC. The chain links TRBV12-3 or TRBV12-4 to TRBJ2-7; unclear D gene. The CDR3 length is 14 residues. Trimming left V 0 bases short and J 4 bases short, with 10 bases between.